These 29 T cell receptor beta chains were all obtained from the same sample, sequenced in a study of cytomegalovirus exposure and HLA in healthy donors. Amplification used 60 Vbeta primers and 13 Jbeta primers. Repertoires were generated with immunoSEQ multiplex PCR, while TCRdb's copy carries only in-frame clones and drops some. The table lists about 160,000 clones, 75% to 90% of them singletons. Specimen: PBMCs. The receptors here all came from a woman under 30 in good health and CMV-seronegative.

This chain links TRBV19 with TRBJ2-3; TRBD2 matches at 11 bases. This CDR3 region has 16 residues. Germline V gene lookup returns CDR1 LNHDA and CDR2 SQIVND (reference sequence). With 5 bases clipped from V and 3 bases from J, the junction kept 7 bases outside the gene matches. This CDR3 is CASSPTASGGTDTQYF. The CDR3 DNA reads TGTGCCAGTAGTCCAACGGCTAGCGGGGGGACAGATACGCAGTATTTT.

The rearrangement links TRBV2 to TRBJ2-7, with D possibly matching TRBD1 (6 bases). From germline, CDR1 is SNHLY and CDR2 FYNNEI. The CDR3 is 13 residues long. V lost 4 bases and J 4 bases, leaving 11 bases between the germline ends. The CDR3 loop reads CASSGPGEYEQYF. Here the CDR3 DNA reads TGTGCCAGCAGTGGGCCAGGGGAATACGAGCAGTACTTC.

The V call is TRBV6-6, the J call TRBJ2-7; a weak D match, TRBD1 (5 bases). Germline V gene lookup returns CDR1 MNHNY and CDR2 SVGAGI (reference sequence). The CDR3 length is 14 residues. Trimming took 4 bases from V and 2 from J, leaving 12 bases between them. For the CDR3, the DNA is TGTGCCAGCAGTTCAGCCAGGGAACCCTACGAGCAGTACTTC. Its translation: CASSSAREPYEQYF.

J is TRBJ2-5 and V is TRBV14; D not certain. This CDR3 contains 14 residues. Germline CDR1 is SGHDN and CDR2 is FVKESK. Trimming took 1 base from V and 7 from J, leaving 13 bases between them. The CDR3 DNA is TGTGCCAGCAGCCAAGTCGCAGCGCTGGGGACCCAGTACTTC. Amino acid sequence: CASSQVAALGTQYF.

The gene calls are TRBV28 and TRBJ2-7; TRBD1 aligns across 7 bases. Germline loops: CDR1 MDHEN, CDR2 SYDVKM. The trim removed 5 bases at V and 0 bases at J, leaving 7 bases unmatched. CDR3 length: 15 amino acids. Here the CDR3 DNA reads TGTGCCAGCAGTCCCGACAGGGCGGCCTCCTACGAGCAGTACTTC. Translating it yields CASSPDRAASYEQYF.

The rearrangement uses TRBV27 and TRBJ2-5, with TRBD2 identical over 8 bases. The J segment lost 1 base and the V segment lost 2 bases, leaving 3 bases of the junction unmatched. CDR3 size: 15 residues. The germline V gene encodes CDR1 MNHEY and CDR2 SMNVEV (reference sequence). For the CDR3, the DNA is TGTGCCAGCAGTTTAGTTAGCGGGGCCCAAGAGACCCAGTACTTC. This gives the protein CASSLVSGAQETQYF.

This sequence joins TRBV29-1 and TRBJ2-7, with TRBD1 matching over 9 bases. V dropped 7 bases and J dropped 4; count of bases not matched to a gene: 5. The germline V gene has CDR1 SQVTM and CDR2 ANQGSEA. CDR3 length: 12 amino acids. CDR3 loop: CSAWDRVYEQYF. In DNA form, the CDR3 reads TGCAGCGCCTGGGACAGGGTTTACGAGCAGTACTTC.

The V call is TRBV9, the J call TRBJ2-5, with 8 bases aligning to TRBD2. Unmatched junction bases numbered 3, after V lost 5 bases and J lost 0 bases. The CDR3 consists of 14 residues. The germline V gene has CDR1 SGDLS and CDR2 YYNGEE. Written as DNA, the CDR3 is TGTGCCAGCAGTCCTAGCGGGTACCAAGAGACCCAGTACTTC. Its protein is CASSPSGYQETQYF.

V usage is TRBV4-1 and J usage is TRBJ2-1, with a tentative D call TRBD2 (6 bases). CDR1 is MGHRA and CDR2 is YSYEKL in the germline V gene. This CDR3 contains 16 residues. The V gene lost 6 bases and the J gene lost 6 bases, with 21 bases spanning the gap. CDR3 protein: CASRTTLAHNLNEQFF. The CDR3 DNA follows: TGCGCCAGCAGGACAACCCTAGCGCACAACCTCAATGAGCAGTTCTTC.

V usage is TRBV6-6 and J usage is TRBJ2-7, with 8 nucleotides matching TRBD1. The CDR3 spans 14 residues. Germline CDR1 and CDR2: MNHNY and SVGAGI (reference sequence). The V gene end was trimmed by 2 bases and the J gene end by 3 bases; junction bases not matched to a gene: 3. Here the CDR3 DNA reads TGTGCCAGCAGTTACGGGGACAGGATCTACGAGCAGTACTTC. This translates into CASSYGDRIYEQYF.

The rearrangement links TRBV28 to TRBJ2-5, with 10 bases matching TRBD2. This CDR3 has 16 residues. From germline, CDR1 is MDHEN and CDR2 SYDVKM. The V segment lost 7 bases and the J segment 5 bases; nucleotides outside the gene matches: 13. The CDR3 loop is CASITGAGGPGETQYF. The CDR3 nucleotides read TGTGCCAGCATCACGGGAGCGGGGGGGCCGGGTGAGACCCAGTACTTC.

This chain links TRBV2 with TRBJ2-1, with 9 bases lining up with TRBD1. The CDR3 is 15 amino acids. The V segment lost 2 bases and the J segment 3 bases; nucleotides outside the gene matches: 2. Germline values: CDR1 SNHLY, CDR2 FYNNEI. CDR3 sequence: CASSERQGDYNEQFF. CDR3 bases: TGTGCCAGCAGTGAAAGACAGGGGGACTACAATGAGCAGTTCTTC.

The chain carries TRBV25-1 and TRBJ1-2, with TRBD1 matching 12 bases. The germline gives CDR1 MGHDK, CDR2 SYGVNS. V lost 6 bases and J lost 3; bases outside the gene matches: 11. CDR3 size: 17 residues. In DNA, the CDR3 is TGTGCCAGCAGAGGGACAGGGGGCGCCTTAAAAGACTATGGCTACACCTTC. This sequence encodes CASRGTGGALKDYGYTF.

This chain joins TRBV27 and TRBJ2-7; D gene ambiguous. Between the trimmed V and J ends, which lost 1 base and 4 bases, there was a span of 14 bases. The CDR3 totals 15 residues. Germline CDR1 reads MNHEY; CDR2 reads SMNVEV (reference sequence). The CDR3 DNA sequence: TGTGCCAGCAGTTTATTCAACAGATTGGGTTACGAGCAGTACTTC. It yields the protein CASSLFNRLGYEQYF.

The chain couples TRBV28 to TRBJ2-5; weak D call: TRBD1 (6 bases). Germline CDR1 and CDR2: MDHEN and SYDVKM. Trimming took 11 bases from V and 1 from J, leaving 14 bases between them. The CDR3 extends over 13 amino acids. This CDR3 reads CAHNGGGQETQYF. The CDR3 DNA sequence: TGTGCCCACAATGGGGGCGGCCAAGAGACCCAGTACTTC.

The chain combines TRBV7-9 with TRBJ1-1, with D possibly TRBD1 on 6 matching bases. The CDR3 length is 14 residues. Trimming shortened V by 2 bases and J by 2 bases, and 9 bases separated the two germline ends. Germline-derived CDR1 and CDR2 are SEHNR and FQNEAQ (reference sequence). DNA of the CDR3: TGTGCCAGCAGCTTACAGGGGATTAACACTGAAGCTTTCTTT. Protein sequence: CASSLQGINTEAFF. Using reference TRBV7-9 and TRBJ1-1 for the parts outside the CDR3, the full variable domain is DTGVSQNPRHKITKRGQNVTFRCDPISEHNRLYWYRQTLGQGPEFLTYFQNEAQLEKSRLLSDRFSAERPKGSFSTLEIQRTEQGDSAMYLCASSLQGINTEAFFGQGTRLTVV.

The chain employs TRBV5-6 and TRBJ1-6; D possibly corresponds to TRBD1 (6 bases). The V end was cut by 0 bases, the J end by 6 bases, with 10 bases between. Germline values: CDR1 SGHDT, CDR2 YYEEEE. This CDR3 region has 15 residues. CDR3 protein: CASSLGQGRNSPLHF. The CDR3 region has the DNA TGTGCCAGCAGCTTGGGGCAGGGGCGTAATTCACCCCTCCACTTT.

This clone was observed once. The CDR3 loop reads CAWSGSGGSTDTQYF. The CDR3 DNA reads as TGTGCCTGGAGTGGTAGCGGGGGGTCCACAGATACGCAGTATTTT. The genes are TRBV30 and TRBJ2-3; 10 positions agree with TRBD2. CDR1 is GTSNPN and CDR2 is SVGIG in the germline V gene (reference sequence). The CDR3 extends over 15 amino acids. Germline trimming cut 1 base from V and 2 bases from J; bases unmatched to any gene: 3.

V gene TRBV7-9 combines with J gene TRBJ1-6, with D possibly being TRBD1 (6 bases). The CDR3 is made up of 15 amino acids. CDR1 SEHNR and CDR2 FQNEAQ come from the germline V gene (reference sequence). V shed 2 bases and J shed 7 bases, with 12 bases lying between them. CDR3 DNA sequence: TGTGCCAGCAGCTTAAAGGGGGATTGGAATTCACCCCTCCACTTT. Its translation is CASSLKGDWNSPLHF.

The rearrangement links TRBV5-1 to TRBJ2-2, with 11 bases identical to TRBD1. J was trimmed by 6 bases and V by 4 bases; bases with no gene match: 5. The V gene's germline CDR1 is SGHRS and CDR2 YFSETQ. The CDR3 sequence is 15 residues long. The chain's CDR3 is CASSLGQGASGELFF. The DNA for the CDR3 is TGCGCCAGCAGCCTCGGACAGGGGGCGTCCGGGGAGCTGTTTTTT.

V and J are TRBV28 and TRBJ2-3; D perhaps matches TRBD2 (6 bases). Trimming left V 5 bases short and J 1 base short, with 13 bases between. CDR3 length equals 15 residues. Germline CDR1 is MDHEN and CDR2 is SYDVKM. CDR3 sequence (DNA): TGTGCCAGCAGTAGTTTCGGAGGGGGCACAGATACGCAGTATTTT. Translation gives CASSSFGGGTDTQYF.

The rearrangement links TRBV7-2 to TRBJ2-7, with 7 bases identical to TRBD1. CDR3 length equals 14 residues. CDR1 SGHTA and CDR2 FQGNSA come from the germline V gene. V lost 5 bases to trimming and J lost 3 bases; unmatched junction nucleotides: 7. CDR3 loop: CASSPDRELYEQYF. The CDR3 bases are TGTGCCAGCAGCCCAGACAGGGAACTCTACGAGCAGTACTTC. Full variable domain (rest looked up from reference TRBV7-2 and TRBJ2-7): GAGVSQSPSNKVTEKGKDVELRCDPISGHTALYWYRQSLGQGLEFLIYFQGNSAPDKSGLPSDRFSAERTGGSVSTLTIQRTQQEDSAVYLCASSPDRELYEQYFGPGTRLTVT.

The chain links TRBV5-1 to TRBJ2-7, with D uncertain. The CDR3 is made up of 14 amino acids. Germline CDR1 reads SGHRS; CDR2 reads YFSETQ. V lost 2 bases and J lost 0, with 9 bases in between. The CDR3 bases are TGCGCCAGCAGCTTACAACCCTCCTCCTACGAGCAGTACTTC. As protein: CASSLQPSSYEQYF.

The chain combines TRBV11-3 with TRBJ2-7, with D unclear. Trimming took 1 base from V and 1 from J, leaving 5 bases between them. The CDR3 runs to 13 residues. Germline V gene sequence: CDR1 SGHNT, CDR2 YENEEA. The CDR3 DNA follows: TGTGCCAGCAGCTTAGCCCAGTCCTACGAGCAGTACTTC. Protein product: CASSLAQSYEQYF.

J is TRBJ1-6 and V is TRBV2; 9 bases fit TRBD1. The CDR3 has 15 amino acids. V was pared by 4 bases and J by 7 bases, with 5 bases of the junction left unmatched. CDR1 is SNHLY and CDR2 is FYNNEI in the germline V gene. The DNA of the CDR3 is TGTGCCAGCAGTGCGGACAGGGGTACCAATTCACCCCTCCACTTT. Protein: CASSADRGTNSPLHF.

The rearrangement joins TRBV5-6 to TRBJ2-5; D is perhaps TRBD2 (5 bases). The length of the CDR3 is 13 residues. Germline CDR1 is SGHDT and CDR2 is YYEEEE. V was clipped by 3 bases and J by 5 bases, with 11 bases between them. CDR3 residues: CASSYLAGETQYF. The DNA of the CDR3 is TGTGCCAGCAGCTACCTAGCTGGGGAGACCCAGTACTTC.

The chain carries TRBV5-5 and TRBJ1-2, with unresolved D. V was clipped by 4 bases and J by 6 bases, with 7 bases between them. The CDR3 extends over 11 amino acids. Germline V gives CDR1 SGHKS, CDR2 YYEKEE (reference sequence). CDR3 nucleotide sequence: TGTGCCAGCAGCCGCGCCAATGGCTACACCTTC. This gives the protein CASSRANGYTF.

This chain's CDR3 is CASSLQGARNTIYF. CDR3 nucleotides: TGTGCCAGCAGTTTACAGGGGGCTAGAAACACCATATATTTT. The chain couples TRBV28 to TRBJ1-3; TRBD1 aligns across 8 bases. The CDR3 is 14 amino acids. The junction had 2 bases not matched to a gene; V was cut back by 2 bases and J by 5 bases. Germline V gene lookup returns CDR1 MDHEN and CDR2 SYDVKM.

The CDR3 sequence is CASSPRDTSNTEAFF. CDR3 sequence (DNA): TGTGCCAGCAGCCCACGGGACACTTCGAACACTGAAGCTTTCTTT. This chain joins TRBV11-2 and TRBJ1-1; the D gene is possibly TRBD1 (6 bases). The ends were cut back, 5 bases at V and 1 base at J, with 14 bases in the middle. This CDR3 is built from 15 residues. Germline CDR1 SGHAT, CDR2 FQNNGV.